These T cell receptor beta chains were read from a single sample in a study of T cell responses to AZD1222 COVID-19 vaccine. Profiled with immunoSEQ multiplex PCR; TCRdb holds only in-frame clones, not every one. The sample comprises more than 70,000 clones, 80% to 90% of which are singletons, and approximately 15% rests with the top ten. This specimen was peripheral blood, taken on day 0 of AZD1222 vaccination. The receptors here all came from an adult in good health. CDR3s include the opening cysteine and the closing phenylalanine or tryptophan. A D gene is named only where the DNA matches it firmly. Expanded clones get a size class; other rows say once, few or many, or leave the size out.

16 NA TRBD2 TRBJ2-1 TRBV7-9 TGTGCCAGCATTAAACGGAGCGGGAGCTCCTACAATGAGCAGTTCTTC CASIKRSGSSYNEQFF
15 NA NA TRBJ1-4 TRBV2 TGTGCCAGCAGTGTCTCCCCAGGAACTAATGAAAAACTGTTTTTT CASSVSPGTNEKLFF
12 NA NA TRBJ1-1 TRBV27 TGTGCCGCTACCGGGAGGAACACTGAAGCTTTCTTT CAATGRNTEAFF
15 NA TRBD1 TRBJ1-2 TRBV6-5 TGTGCCAGCAGTTCCCCGGACAGGGGGGACTATGGCTACACCTTC CASSSPDRGDYGYTF
16 NA TRBD1 TRBJ2-1 TRBV11-2 TGTGCCAGCAGCCGTATGGACAGGGGGAGGGGAGTTGAGCAGTTCTTC CASSRMDRGRGVEQFF
16 NA TRBD2 TRBJ2-7 TRBV28 TGTGCCAGCAGCAATCCGTGGGCTAGCGGGAGTTACGAGCAGTACTTC CASSNPWASGSYEQYF
14 few NA TRBJ2-6 TRBV6-4 TGTGCCAGCAGTGACGAGTCTGGGGCCAACGTCCTGACTTTC CASSDESGANVLTF
13 NA NA TRBJ1-1 TRBV15 TGTGCCACCAGCAGAGATCCAGGCACTGAAGCTTTCTTT CATSRDPGTEAFF
18 NA NA TRBJ2-7 TRBV21-1 TGTGCCAGCAGCACAAAGCCCACAGGGTATTGCTACCTCTACGAGCAGTACTTC CASSTKPTGYCYLYEQYF
12 few NA TRBJ2-7 TRBV4-1 TGCGCCAGCAGCCAAGAGGTCGGTGAGCAGTACTTC CASSQEVGEQYF
18 NA TRBD2 TRBJ2-3 TRBV28 TGTGCCAGCAGTTTGACGGGGCTAGCGGGCAGAATCACAGATACGCAGTATTTT CASSLTGLAGRITDTQYF
14 NA TRBD1 TRBJ2-7 TRBV3-1/TRBV3-2 TGTGCCAGCAGCCAAGGGACAGGGTCCTACGAGCAGTACTTC CASSQGTGSYEQYF
13 few TRBD1 TRBJ2-7 TRBV10-2 TGCGCCAGCACCTCGACAGGGGGGCTCGAGCAGTACTTC CASTSTGGLEQYF
14 NA TRBD1 TRBJ2-7 TRBV9 TGTGCCAGCAGCGTAGATCCAGGGGGCTACGAGCAGTACTTC CASSVDPGGYEQYF
16 NA NA TRBJ2-3 TRBV15 TGTGCCACCAGCAGGAAGCCGGGACCGGCTACGAATGCGCAGTATTTT CATSRKPGPATNAQYF
15 NA TRBD1 TRBJ2-4 TRBV2 TGTGCCAGCAGTGCGGACAGGGTCACCAAAAACATTCAGTACTTC CASSADRVTKNIQYF
13 NA NA TRBJ1-3 TRBV18 TGTGCCAGCTCACCAGGGGCAGACTCCACCATATATTTT CASSPGADSTIYF
14 NA NA TRBJ2-7 TRBV18 TGTGCCAGCTCCGCGGGGCCCAGCTCCTACGAGCAGTACTTC CASSAGPSSYEQYF
13 NA NA TRBJ2-3 TRBV6-1 TGTGCCAGCAGTGATTACTCGGCAGATACGCAGTATTTT CASSDYSADTQYF
14 NA NA TRBJ1-1 TRBV28 TGTGCCAGCAGTACCCCCGGCGGCCACACTGAAGCTTTCTTT CASSTPGGHTEAFF
15 NA TRBD2 TRBJ2-1 TRBV15 TGTGCCACCAGCAGAGTCTCCGGGGAGGGCAGGGAGCAGTTCTTC CATSRVSGEGREQFF
13 NA NA TRBJ1-1 TRBV24-1 TGTGCCACCAGCAAAGGGGGAAAGGCTGAAGCTTTCTTT CATSKGGKAEAFF
13 NA TRBD2 TRBJ2-1 TRBV11-2 TGTGCCAGCAGGCTAGCGGGAGGCGATGAGCAGTTCTTC CASRLAGGDEQFF
14 once NA TRBJ2-1 TRBV15 TGTGCCACCAGCAGAGGGGACCCTTACAATGAGCAGTTCTTC CATSRGDPYNEQFF
12 NA NA TRBJ2-1 TRBV24-1 TGTGCCACCAGTGATTTGGACAGTGAGCAGTTCTTC CATSDLDSEQFF
14 NA NA TRBJ1-6 TRBV6-4 TGTGCCAGCAGGCTAGACCCGGATAATTCACCCCTCCACTTT CASRLDPDNSPLHF
16 NA TRBD2 TRBJ2-1 TRBV5-1 TGCGCCAGCAGCTCGACCCTAGCGGGAGATGTAGATGAGCAGTTCTTC CASSSTLAGDVDEQFF
12 NA NA TRBJ2-5 TRBV2 TGTGCCAGCAGTCCCTGGAGAGAGACCCAGTACTTC CASSPWRETQYF
12 NA NA TRBJ1-6 TRBV3-1/TRBV3-2 TGTGCCAGCAGCCTCAGGGGTTCACCCCTCCACTTT CASSLRGSPLHF
12 NA NA TRBJ1-4 TRBV12-3/TRBV12-4 TGTGCCAGCAGTTTAGGGTATGAAAAACTGTTTTTT CASSLGYEKLFF
14 NA NA TRBJ1-6 TRBV19 TGTGCCAGTAGTATAAAAGTGGCTAATTCACCCCTCCACTTT CASSIKVANSPLHF
14 NA NA TRBJ2-4 TRBV6-5 TGTGCCAGCAGCAATAATGGAGCCAAAAACATTCAGTACTTC CASSNNGAKNIQYF
14 NA TRBD1 TRBJ2-7 TRBV5-1 TGCGCCAGCAGCTTGGGGACAGGGCCCTACGAGCAGTACTTC CASSLGTGPYEQYF
15 NA TRBD1 TRBJ1-5 TRBV5-1 TGCGCCAGCAGCCCCGGGGGGACAGGGGTTCAGCCCCAGCATTTT CASSPGGTGVQPQHF
13 NA NA TRBJ2-7 TRBV19 TGTGCCAGTAGTCCCCGCGGGGGCTTCGAGCAGTACTTC CASSPRGGFEQYF
13 once NA TRBJ2-3 TRBV19 TGTGCCAGTAATTCGCAGAACACAGATACGCAGTATTTT CASNSQNTDTQYF
16 NA TRBD1 TRBJ2-7 TRBV5-1 TGCGCCAGCAGCTTGGCTGGGACAGGGGGCTACTACGAGCAGTACTTC CASSLAGTGGYYEQYF
18 NA NA TRBJ2-1 TRBV13 TGTGCCAGCAGCTTCCAACCAAAGACAGGCCCCTCCTACAATGAGCAGTTCTTC CASSFQPKTGPSYNEQFF
17 NA NA TRBJ1-5 TRBV2 TGTGCCAGCAGTGTGGGAGGGGGGGTCTCCTTCAGTCAGCCCCAGCATTTT CASSVGGGVSFSQPQHF
13 NA NA TRBJ1-2 TRBV3-1/TRBV3-2 TGTGCCAGCAGCCAAGCCTCAGGGTCGGGCTACACCTTC CASSQASGSGYTF